The present TCR beta chain was sequenced within a study of OX40 agonist ivuxolimab in advanced cancers. Looking at the study overall: Patients in dose escalation had liver, melanoma, kidney or head and neck cancers. Overall study findings and caveats: At doses 0.1 to 3.0 mg/kg, CD4+ and CD8+ clones expanded.

Produced via immunoSEQ multiplex PCR; TCRdb's table is partial and in-frame only. The sample lists about 73,000 clones, under 90% occurring once. In this sample, this clone turned up a few times. Its target is unknown. Germline CDR1 is SGHVS and CDR2 is FNYEAQ. The CDR3 runs to 13 residues. With 5 bases removed from V and 0 bases from J, the gap between germline ends came to 7 bases. The receptor was derived from an adult with an advanced solid tumor such as melanoma, head and neck, liver or kidney cancer. The genes are TRBV7-6 and TRBJ2-5, with no clear D. The source material was CD4+ or CD8+ T cells sorted from blood, sampled in a trial of the OX40 agonist ivuxolimab. The CDR3 loop reads CASSPHYQETQYF. Written as DNA, the CDR3 is TGTGCCAGCAGCCCGCACTACCAAGAGACCCAGTACTTC.